The 5 T cell receptor beta chains listed next were all sequenced from one sample in a study of monozygotic twins with inflammatory bowel disease. TCRdb processed the 5' RACE reads again and assigns one entry to each CDR3 protein, with no DNA. The table lists about 380,000 distinct CDR3 sequences. Specimen: blood. These receptors came from a human donor with ulcerative colitis or Crohn's disease, or a healthy co-twin of an affected twin (not recorded which).

The J gene is TRBJ2-7, the V gene TRBV7-8; the D call from TCRdb, TRBD1, cannot be confirmed without DNA. CDR3 size: 15 residues. Germline V gene sequence: CDR1 SGHVS, CDR2 FQNEAQ. The CDR3 loop is CASSLVLDTTYEQYF.

V is TRBV5-5 and J is TRBJ2-1; no DNA is available, so the TRBD2 call from TCRdb remains unchecked. The germline gives CDR1 SGHKS, CDR2 YYEKEE (reference sequence). The CDR3 is 16 amino acids. The CDR3: CASSLGTSASYNEQFF. Full variable domain (remainder filled in from reference TRBV5-5 and TRBJ2-1): DAGVTQSPTHLIKTRGQQVTLRCSPISGHKSVSWYQQVLGQGPQFIFQYYEKEERGRGNFPDRFSARQFPNYSSELNVNALLLGDSALYLCASSLGTSASYNEQFFGPGTRLTVL.

This rearrangement joins TRBV5-1 to TRBJ2-5. The CDR3 loop spans 13 amino acids. Per the germline V gene, CDR1 is SGHRS and CDR2 is YFSETQ. CDR3 amino acids: CASSLMDGETQYF.

J is TRBJ1-5 and V is TRBV19. This CDR3 region has 14 residues. The germline V gene encodes CDR1 LNHDA and CDR2 SQIVND (reference sequence). This CDR3 is CASQYGGDEQPQHF.

The chain recombines TRBV20-1 with TRBJ1-5; lacking DNA, the TRBD1 call made by TCRdb goes unchecked. The CDR3 totals 13 residues. Germline assignment: CDR1 DFQATT and CDR2 SNEGSKA (reference sequence). The CDR3 is CSASPGIPGAQHF.